A single T cell receptor (beta chain) is shown here with its context. What it binds is not known. Researchers reported that TCR beta cDNA libraries carried unique molecular identifiers. Each batch of roughly 0.9 to 10 million T cells produced roughly 500,000 cDNA molecules. From the PCR reads, TCRdb called clonotypes with MiXCR, one entry per CDR3 protein. This table holds about 820,000 distinct CDR3 sequences, approximately 53% found once. The data derive from a study of post-analysis software for immune sequencing data. Whole-study findings and limits: There were five or six TRBV segments more frequent in patients than controls, and TRBV5-6, TRBV5-1 and TRBV20-1 were among them. The study found significantly lower normalized Chao1 diversity in multiple sclerosis patients than in controls.

V lost 4 bases and J 2 bases, leaving 8 bases between the germline ends. CDR1 SGDLS and CDR2 YYNGEE come from the germline V gene. This CDR3 has 13 residues. The sample consisted of blood. J is TRBJ2-3 and V is TRBV9; D is uncertain. This sequence was found in a girl aged 10-17 years with multiple sclerosis. As DNA, the CDR3 is TGTGCCAGCAGCACGTCGAACACAGATACGCAGTATTTT. Protein: CASSTSNTDTQYF.